This T cell receptor (beta chain) was recovered during a study of metastatic and nonmetastatic thyroid tumors. As regards this clone: A much larger clone differs by one base, so this may be a read error. Additional DNA sequences in this sample encode the identical CDR3.

TCRdb re-called the PCR reads via MiXCR. The table lists under 55,000 clones, 17% of them singletons. Nobody among the patients had been given any treatment before thyroid surgery. CDR1 LNHDA and CDR2 SQIVND come from the germline V gene (reference sequence). The CDR3 is 14 residues long. The sequenced sample consisted of blood. This clonotype was sampled from a female donor with papillary thyroid cancer or a benign thyroid nodule (not recorded which). Some clones in this sample may be carry-over from other donors' samples. The chain is built from TRBV19 and TRBJ2-6; D could derive from TRBD1 or TRBD2 (5 bases each). CDR3 loop: CASSAGYGANVLTF. In nucleotides, the CDR3 is TGTGCCAGTAGTGCGGGTTATGGGGCCAACGTCCTTACTTTC.